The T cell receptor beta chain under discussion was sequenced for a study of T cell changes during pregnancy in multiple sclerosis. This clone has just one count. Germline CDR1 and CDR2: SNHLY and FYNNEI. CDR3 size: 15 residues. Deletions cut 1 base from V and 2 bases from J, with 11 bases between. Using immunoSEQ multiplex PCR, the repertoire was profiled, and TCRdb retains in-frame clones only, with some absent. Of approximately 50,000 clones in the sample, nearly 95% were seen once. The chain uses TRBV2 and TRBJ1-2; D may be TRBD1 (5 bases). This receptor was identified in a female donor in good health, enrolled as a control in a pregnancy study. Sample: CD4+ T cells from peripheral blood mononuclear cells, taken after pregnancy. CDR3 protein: CASSEEGRENYGYTF. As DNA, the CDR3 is TGTGCCAGCAGTGAAGAGGGGCGGGAAAACTATGGCTACACCTTC.